The 10 T cell receptor beta chains listed next were all sequenced from one sample in a study of radiotherapy plus CTLA-4 blockade in lung cancer. Profiled with immunoSEQ multiplex PCR; TCRdb holds only in-frame clones, not every one. This sample yields fewer than 40,000 clones, of which around 79% are seen a single time; roughly 8.7% belongs to the top ten. This sample comprised peripheral blood, obtained from a patient treated with radiotherapy plus ipilimumab. These receptors were taken from a human donor with non-small cell lung cancer who had stable disease on radiotherapy plus ipilimumab.

This clone occurred once. This chain links TRBV19 with TRBJ1-5, with 8 nucleotides matching TRBD1. V shed 4 bases, J shed 6 bases, and the junction held 11 bases outside the gene matches. The CDR3 loop spans 16 amino acids. Germline lookup yields CDR1 LNHDA and CDR2 SQIVND (reference sequence). Here the CDR3 reads CASSTVTGGLAQPQHF. Here the CDR3 DNA reads TGTGCCAGTAGTACCGTTACAGGGGGACTTGCTCAGCCCCAGCATTTT.

The rearrangement uses TRBV18 and TRBJ1-1; D not certain. Germline CDR1 is KGHSH and CDR2 is LQKENI. V was pared by 0 bases and J by 4 bases, with 15 bases between. CDR3 length: 16 residues. As DNA, the CDR3 is TGTGCCAGCTCACCACCGAAAAAGGTACTTCGCACTGAAGCTTTCTTT. Translating it yields CASSPPKKVLRTEAFF.

This chain links TRBV5-1 with TRBJ2-1; 8 bases fit TRBD1. V lost 2 bases, J lost 6 bases, and 10 bases stayed unmatched. Germline V gene data show CDR1 as SGHRS and CDR2 as YFSETQ. The CDR3 extends over 16 amino acids. CDR3 loop: CASSFGQGALSNEQFF. Here the CDR3 DNA reads TGCGCCAGCAGCTTCGGACAGGGCGCACTCTCCAATGAGCAGTTCTTC.

The chain has TRBV6-6 and TRBJ2-7; the match to TRBD1 covers 12 bases. Germline V lookup: CDR1 MNHNY, CDR2 SVGAGI (reference sequence). The ends lost 4 bases at V and 7 bases at J; junction bases unmatched: 5. This CDR3 comprises 14 residues. Here the CDR3 reads CASSLGQGAWEQYF. DNA for the CDR3: TGTGCCAGCAGTTTGGGACAGGGGGCTTGGGAGCAGTACTTC.

V and J are TRBV9 and TRBJ2-5; the match to TRBD1 covers 7 bases. The J segment lost 3 bases and the V segment lost 7 bases, leaving 12 bases of the junction unmatched. Germline V gene lookup returns CDR1 SGDLS and CDR2 YYNGEE. This CDR3 spans 15 amino acids. This CDR3 reads CASGTSGTAKETQYF. For the CDR3, the DNA is TGTGCCAGCGGAACATCCGGGACAGCTAAAGAGACCCAGTACTTC.

This clone was found once. The J gene is TRBJ2-7, the V gene TRBV7-9, with 8 positions matching TRBD2. Germline trimming cut 5 bases from V and 7 bases from J; bases unmatched to any gene: 4. The CDR3 length is 12 residues. Germline V gene lookup returns CDR1 SEHNR and CDR2 FQNEAQ (reference sequence). The CDR3 region is CASSREGREQYF. The CDR3 DNA reads as TGTGCCAGCAGCCGGGAGGGAAGGGAGCAGTACTTC.

The CDR3 loop is CASSQDAVQAAFF. CDR3 DNA sequence: TGCGCCAGCAGCCAAGACGCTGTTCAAGCAGCTTTCTTT. The chain links TRBV4-3 to TRBJ1-1, with D unclear. The germline V gene has CDR1 LGHNA and CDR2 YSLEER. Deletions cut 0 bases from V and 10 bases from J, with 12 bases between. The CDR3 runs 13 residues.

The V gene is TRBV6-4, the J gene TRBJ1-2; D possibly corresponds to TRBD1 (6 bases). The CDR3 has 13 amino acids. Between the trimmed V and J ends, which lost 2 bases and 4 bases, there was a span of 8 bases. Germline V gene sequence: CDR1 MRHNA, CDR2 SNTAGT. The CDR3 region is CASSDGGGYGYTF. The CDR3 region has the DNA TGTGCCAGCAGTGACGGGGGCGGCTATGGCTACACCTTC.

This clone was observed a single time. The V gene is TRBV5-4, the J gene TRBJ2-2, with 8 bases that match TRBD1. Germline assignment: CDR1 SGHNT and CDR2 YYREEE (reference sequence). V trimming: 3 bases; J trimming: 1 base; junction bases outside the gene matches: 2. There are 15 residues in the CDR3. The CDR3 DNA reads TGTGCCAGCAGCTATGGACAGGGGAACACCGGGGAGCTGTTTTTT. Its translation is CASSYGQGNTGELFF.

In its sample, this clone was seen once. J is TRBJ2-1 and V is TRBV30; tentative D call: TRBD2 (6 bases). Trimming took off 8 bases at V and 9 bases at J, with 17 bases between the two ends. The CDR3 length is 12 residues. Germline CDR1 and CDR2: GTSNPN and SVGIG (reference sequence). The CDR3 DNA sequence: TGTGCCCAGAACCCCGGGACTGCTGAGCAGTTCTTC. Translated, it gives CAQNPGTAEQFF.